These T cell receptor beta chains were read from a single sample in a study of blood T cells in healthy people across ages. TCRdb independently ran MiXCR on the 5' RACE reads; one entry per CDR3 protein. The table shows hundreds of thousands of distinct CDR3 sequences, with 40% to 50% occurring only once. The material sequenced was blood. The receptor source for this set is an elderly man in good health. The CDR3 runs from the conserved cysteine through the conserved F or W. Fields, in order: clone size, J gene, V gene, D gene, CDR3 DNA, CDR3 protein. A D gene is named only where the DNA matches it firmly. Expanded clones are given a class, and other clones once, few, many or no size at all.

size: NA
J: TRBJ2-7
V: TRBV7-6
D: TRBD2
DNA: TGTGCCAGCAGCTCGACTAGACTAGCGGGGGCCTACGAGCAGTACTTC
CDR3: CASSSTRLAGAYEQYF

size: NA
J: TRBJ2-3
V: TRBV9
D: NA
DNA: TGTGCCCGCAGCTTCCGCAGTGTAGATACGCAGTATTTT
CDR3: CARSFRSVDTQYF

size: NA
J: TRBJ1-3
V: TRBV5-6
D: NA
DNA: TGTGCCAGCAGCCTGGACAGCTTTTCTGGAAACACCATATATTTT
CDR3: CASSLDSFSGNTIYF

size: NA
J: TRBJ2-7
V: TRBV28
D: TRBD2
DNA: TGTGCCAGCACCTCAACCTCTAGCGGGAGTTTACGCGAGCAGTACTTC
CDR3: CASTSTSSGSLREQYF

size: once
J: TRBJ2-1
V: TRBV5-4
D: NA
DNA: TGTGCCAGCGGGGAGGCGTCCTACAATGAGCAGTTCTTC
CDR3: CASGEASYNEQFF

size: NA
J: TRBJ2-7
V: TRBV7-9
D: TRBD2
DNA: TGTGCCAGCAGCTTAGCCGTCAGCGGGAGTTCCGAGCAGTACTTC
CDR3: CASSLAVSGSSEQYF

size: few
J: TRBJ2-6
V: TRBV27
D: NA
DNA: TGTGCCAGTAGGTCGGGGTTTAGGACCAACGTCCTGACTTTC
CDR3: CASRSGFRTNVLTF

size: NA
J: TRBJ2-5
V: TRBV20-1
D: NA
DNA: TGCAGTGCTACCAAGGGGGAAGAGACCCAGTACTTC
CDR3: CSATKGEETQYF

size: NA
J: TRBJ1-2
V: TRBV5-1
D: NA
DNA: TGCGCCAGCAGCTGGGGAGGGGACTATGGCTACACCTTC
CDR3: CASSWGGDYGYTF

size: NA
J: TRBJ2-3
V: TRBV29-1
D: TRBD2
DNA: TGCAGCGTTGGGACTAGCGGGAGGGTTAGCACAGATACGCAGTATTTT
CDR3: CSVGTSGRVSTDTQYF

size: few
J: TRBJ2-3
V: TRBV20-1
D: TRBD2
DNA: TGCAGTGCCTCCGGGACTAGTTCAGATACGCAGTATTTT
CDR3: CSASGTSSDTQYF

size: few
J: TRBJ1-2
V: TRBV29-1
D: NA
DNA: TGCAGCGTACCGGGACTCAGTGGAGACTACACCTTC
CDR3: CSVPGLSGDYTF

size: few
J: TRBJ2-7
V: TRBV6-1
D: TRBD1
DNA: TGTGCCAGCAGTCAGGGGGCCAGCTACGAGCAGTACTTC
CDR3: CASSQGASYEQYF

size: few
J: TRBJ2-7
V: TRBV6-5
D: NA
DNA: TGTGCCAGCAGTTACTCGAGGGGTTCCCACGAGCAGTACTTC
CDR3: CASSYSRGSHEQYF

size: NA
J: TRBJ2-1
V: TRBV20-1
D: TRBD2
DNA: TGCAGTGCTAGAGATCCCCCTAGCGGGTACAATGAGCAGTTCTTC
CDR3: CSARDPPSGYNEQFF

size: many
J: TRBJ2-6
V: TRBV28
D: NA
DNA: TGTGCCAGCAGTTTTAGAGACCCAGGGGCCAACGTCCTGACTTTC
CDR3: CASSFRDPGANVLTF

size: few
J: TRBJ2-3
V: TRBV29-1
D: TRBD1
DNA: TGCAGCGTTGTGGGGACAGGGCAGACAGATACGCAGTATTTT
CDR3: CSVVGTGQTDTQYF

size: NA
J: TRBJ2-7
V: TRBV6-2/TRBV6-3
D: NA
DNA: TGTGCCAGCAGTTATCAACTTTACTACGAGCAGTACTTC
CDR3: CASSYQLYYEQYF

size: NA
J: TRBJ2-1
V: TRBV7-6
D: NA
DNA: TGTGCCAGCAGCTTACGACGGTCTGGCTCAGGAACCTACAATGAGCAGTTCTTC
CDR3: CASSLRRSGSGTYNEQFF

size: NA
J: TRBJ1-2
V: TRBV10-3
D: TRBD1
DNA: TGTGCCATCAGGGGGGACAGATTATATGGCTACACCTTC
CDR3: CAIRGDRLYGYTF

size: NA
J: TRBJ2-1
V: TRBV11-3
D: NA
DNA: TGTGCCAGCAGTCGTTCCTCGGGTTATGAGCAGTTCTTC
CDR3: CASSRSSGYEQFF

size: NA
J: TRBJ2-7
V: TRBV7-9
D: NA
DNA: TGTGCCAGCAGCTTAGAGGGATACTCCTACGAGCAGTACTTC
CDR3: CASSLEGYSYEQYF

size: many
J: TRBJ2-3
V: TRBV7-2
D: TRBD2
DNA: TGTGCCAGCAGCTTAGGCGGGGGGGCCCCCACAGATACGCAGTATTTT
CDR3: CASSLGGGAPTDTQYF

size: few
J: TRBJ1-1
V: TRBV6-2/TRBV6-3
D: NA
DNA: TGTGCCAGCAGCCCGACAGGCGAGACTGAAGCTTTCTTT
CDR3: CASSPTGETEAFF

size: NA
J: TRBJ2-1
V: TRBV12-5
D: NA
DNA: TGTGCTAGTGGCCGATTTCAATATGCCGGGCTGGGGGTCAATGAGCAGTTCTTC
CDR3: CASGRFQYAGLGVNEQFF

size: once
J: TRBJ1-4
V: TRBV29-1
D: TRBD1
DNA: TGCAGCGTTGCCCCGGGACAGGGCCGCAATAAAAAACTGTTTTTT
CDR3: CSVAPGQGRNKKLFF

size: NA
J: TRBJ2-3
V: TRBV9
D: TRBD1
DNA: TGTGCCAGCAGCGTAGCACAGGGGGGCACAGATACGCAGTATTTT
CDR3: CASSVAQGGTDTQYF

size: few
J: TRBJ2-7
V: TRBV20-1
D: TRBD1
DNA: TGCAGTGCTAGGGACAGGGTCAGCGACGAGCAGTACTTC
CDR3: CSARDRVSDEQYF

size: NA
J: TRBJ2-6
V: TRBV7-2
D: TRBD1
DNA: TGTGCCAGCAGCGAAGGACTGGGACAGGCAGGGGTCCCGACTTTC
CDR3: CASSEGLGQAGVPTF

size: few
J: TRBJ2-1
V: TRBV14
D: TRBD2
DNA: TGTGCCAGCAGCGCGGGGGAGACCCAGTTCTTC
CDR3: CASSAGETQFF

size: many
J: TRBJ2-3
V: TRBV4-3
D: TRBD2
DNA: TGCGCCAGCGCAGCGGGGGGCGGAGTAGATACGCAGTATTTT
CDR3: CASAAGGGVDTQYF

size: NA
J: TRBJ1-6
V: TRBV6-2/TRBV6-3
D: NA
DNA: TGTGCCAGCAGTCTCAGGGAGTATAATTCACCCCTCCACTTT
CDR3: CASSLREYNSPLHF

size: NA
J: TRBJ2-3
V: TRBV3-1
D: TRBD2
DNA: TGTGCCAGCAGCAATGCGGGGGGGAACACAGATACGCAGTATTTT
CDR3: CASSNAGGNTDTQYF

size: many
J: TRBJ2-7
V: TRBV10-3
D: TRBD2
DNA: TGTGCCATCAGTGAGACTAGCGAGCACTACGAGCAGTACTTC
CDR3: CAISETSEHYEQYF

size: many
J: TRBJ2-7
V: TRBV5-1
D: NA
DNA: TGCGCCAGCAGCTTGGGTTCAGCTACCTACGAGCAGTACTTC
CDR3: CASSLGSATYEQYF

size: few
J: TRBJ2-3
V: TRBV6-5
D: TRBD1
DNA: TGTGCCAGCACCTTCGGACAGGGAACAGATACGCAGTATTTT
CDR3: CASTFGQGTDTQYF

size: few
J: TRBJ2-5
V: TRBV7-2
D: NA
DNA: TGTGCCAGCAGTCCGAGGGGGTTTTGGAGATACCAAGAGACCCAGTACTTC
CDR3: CASSPRGFWRYQETQYF

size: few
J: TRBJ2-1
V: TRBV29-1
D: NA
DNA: TGCAGCGTTGCCGCCTCGAACAATGAGCAGTTCTTC
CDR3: CSVAASNNEQFF

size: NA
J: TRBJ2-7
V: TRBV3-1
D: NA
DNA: TGTGCCAGCAGCCAAGGGGCAGGGGTCTACGAGCAGTACTTC
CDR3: CASSQGAGVYEQYF

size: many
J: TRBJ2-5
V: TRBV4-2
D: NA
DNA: TGTGCCAGCAGCCTTGACCTAGGGACTTTTCAAGAGACCCAGTACTTC
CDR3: CASSLDLGTFQETQYF

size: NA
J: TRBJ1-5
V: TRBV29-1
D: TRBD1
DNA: TGCAGCGTAGCGACCGGGACAGGGGACGGTCAGCCCCAGCATTTT
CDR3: CSVATGTGDGQPQHF

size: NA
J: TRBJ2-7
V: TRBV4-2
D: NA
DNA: TGTGCCAGCAGCCAAGTTCTGTCGGAGTTAGATTTCGAGCAGTACTTC
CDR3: CASSQVLSELDFEQYF

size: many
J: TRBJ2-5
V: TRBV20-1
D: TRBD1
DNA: TGCAGTGCTAGAGTAACCAGGGGGAAGGAGACCCAGTACTTC
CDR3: CSARVTRGKETQYF

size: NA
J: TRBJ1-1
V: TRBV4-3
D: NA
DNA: TGCGCCAGCAGCCCGAAAGCGGGGGCCGGAGGTAATACTGAAGCTTTCTTT
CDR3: CASSPKAGAGGNTEAFF

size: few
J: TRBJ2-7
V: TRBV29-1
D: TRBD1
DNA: TGCAGCGCCCAACAGGGGGGCCTTAGCGAGCAGTACTTC
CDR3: CSAQQGGLSEQYF

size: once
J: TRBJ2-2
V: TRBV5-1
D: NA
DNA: TGCGCCAGCAGCTTGGCCGTGCAGGGTAGCACCGGGGAGCTGTTTTTT
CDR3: CASSLAVQGSTGELFF

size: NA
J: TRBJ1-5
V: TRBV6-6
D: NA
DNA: TGTGCCAGCAGTGGGAGTCAGCCCCAGCATTTT
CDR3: CASSGSQPQHF

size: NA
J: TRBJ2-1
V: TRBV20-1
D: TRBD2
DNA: TGTAGTGCTAGAGATGCCCGGGGGACTAGCGGATACAATGAGCAGTTCTTC
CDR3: CSARDARGTSGYNEQFF

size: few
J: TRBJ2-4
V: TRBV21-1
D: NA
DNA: TGTGCCAGCACCAGAAGCAGCGGGCCCGGGAAAAACATTCAGTACTTC
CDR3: CASTRSSGPGKNIQYF

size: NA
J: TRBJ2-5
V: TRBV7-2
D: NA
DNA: TGTGTCAGCAGCTTAGCGACAGAGACCCAGTACTTC
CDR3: CVSSLATETQYF